This T cell receptor beta chain was documented in a study of cytomegalovirus exposure and HLA in healthy donors. This clone was detected only a few times. V lost 5 bases to trimming and J lost 1 base; unmatched junction nucleotides: 4. CDR1 is MNHEY and CDR2 is SVGAGI in the germline V gene. The CDR3 has 15 amino acids. Both 60 Vbeta primers and 13 Jbeta primers went into the PCR. The method was immunoSEQ multiplex PCR; TCRdb's version includes in-frame clones alone and lacks a portion of them. The table lists 120,000 to 150,000 clones, over 55% of them singletons. The sequenced material came from PBMCs. The chain links TRBV6-5 to TRBJ2-1; TRBD1 matches at 8 bases. This sequence was found in a man aged 35 to 55 in good health and CMV-seronegative. CDR3 sequence reads: CASSLQGGSYNEQFF. The CDR3 DNA reads as TGTGCCAGCAGTCTACAGGGGGGTTCCTACAATGAGCAGTTCTTC.